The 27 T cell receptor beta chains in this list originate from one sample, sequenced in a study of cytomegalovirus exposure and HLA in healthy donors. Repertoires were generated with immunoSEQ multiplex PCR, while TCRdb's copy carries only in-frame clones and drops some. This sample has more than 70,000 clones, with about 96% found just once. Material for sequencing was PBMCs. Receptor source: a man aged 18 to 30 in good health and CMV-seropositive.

The CDR3 DNA reads as TGTGCCAGCAGCCAAGATCTCCGGACTAGCGGGGGCGAGCAGTACTTC. Translated, it gives CASSQDLRTSGGEQYF. The chain has TRBV4-2 and TRBJ2-7; TRBD2 aligns across 13 bases. The CDR3 has 16 amino acids. With 0 bases clipped from V and 6 bases from J, the junction kept 5 bases outside the gene matches. Germline V gene sequence: CDR1 LGHNA, CDR2 YNFKEQ.

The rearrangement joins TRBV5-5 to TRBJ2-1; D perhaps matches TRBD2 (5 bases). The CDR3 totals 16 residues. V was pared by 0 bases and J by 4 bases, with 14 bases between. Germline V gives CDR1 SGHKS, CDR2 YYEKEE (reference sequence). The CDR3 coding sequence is TGTGCCAGCAGCTTGGCCGAATTAGCGCATTACAATGAGCAGTTCTTC. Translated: CASSLAELAHYNEQFF.

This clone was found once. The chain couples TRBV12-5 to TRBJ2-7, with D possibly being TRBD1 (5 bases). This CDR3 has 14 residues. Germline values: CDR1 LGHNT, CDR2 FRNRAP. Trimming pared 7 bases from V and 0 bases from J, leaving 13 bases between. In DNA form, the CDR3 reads TGTGCTAGTGCGCCCACTGGGGCCTCCTACGAGCAGTACTTC. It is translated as CASAPTGASYEQYF.

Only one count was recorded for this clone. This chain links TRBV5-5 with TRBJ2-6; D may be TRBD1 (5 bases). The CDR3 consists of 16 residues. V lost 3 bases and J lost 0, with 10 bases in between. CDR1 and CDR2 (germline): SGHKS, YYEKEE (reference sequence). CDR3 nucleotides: TGTGCCAGCAGCTGGGGCGGCACCTCTGGGGCCAACGTCCTGACTTTC. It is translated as CASSWGGTSGANVLTF.

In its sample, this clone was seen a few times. CDR3 sequence reads: CASSTGTERGNEKLFF. The DNA of the CDR3 is TGTGCCAGCAGCACCGGGACAGAGAGAGGGAATGAAAAACTGTTTTTT. The rearrangement uses TRBV7-9 and TRBJ1-4; 7 bases fit TRBD1. The CDR3 contains 16 residues. V dropped 5 bases and J dropped 5; count of bases not matched to a gene: 11. The germline V gene encodes CDR1 SEHNR and CDR2 FQNEAQ (reference sequence).

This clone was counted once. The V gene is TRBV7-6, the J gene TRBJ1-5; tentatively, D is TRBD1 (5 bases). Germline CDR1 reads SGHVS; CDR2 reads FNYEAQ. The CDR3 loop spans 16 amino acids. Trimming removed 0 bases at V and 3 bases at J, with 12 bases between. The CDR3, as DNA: TGTGCCAGCAGCTTAGCGCGAGGGGAGGACAATCAGCCCCAGCATTTT. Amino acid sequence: CASSLARGEDNQPQHF.

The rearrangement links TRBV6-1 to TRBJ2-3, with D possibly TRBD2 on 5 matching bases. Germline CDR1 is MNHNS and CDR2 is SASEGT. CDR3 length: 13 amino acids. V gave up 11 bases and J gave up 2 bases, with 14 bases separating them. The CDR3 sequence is CAVGDYSTDTQYF. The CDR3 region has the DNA TGTGCCGTGGGCGACTATTCCACAGATACGCAGTATTTT.

The CDR3 loop reads CAWSKARRTEAFF. The CDR3, as DNA: TGTGCCTGGAGTAAAGCTCGGAGGACTGAAGCTTTCTTT. The gene calls are TRBV30 and TRBJ1-1; D gene uncertain. Per germline, CDR1 GTSNPN and CDR2 SVGIG (reference sequence). The CDR3 has 13 residues. Trimming stripped 2 bases from V and 5 bases from J, with 12 bases between.

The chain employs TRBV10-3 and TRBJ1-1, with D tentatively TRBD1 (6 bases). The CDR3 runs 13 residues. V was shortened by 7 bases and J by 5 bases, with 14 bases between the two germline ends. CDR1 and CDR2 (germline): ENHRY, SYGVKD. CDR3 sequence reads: CAIKFNQGTEAFF. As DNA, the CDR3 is TGTGCCATCAAATTTAACCAGGGGACTGAAGCTTTCTTT.

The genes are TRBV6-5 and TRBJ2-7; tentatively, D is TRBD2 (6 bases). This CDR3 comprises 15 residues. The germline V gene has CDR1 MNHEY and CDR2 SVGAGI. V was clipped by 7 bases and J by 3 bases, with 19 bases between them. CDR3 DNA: TGTGCCAGCACCCCTAGGGGCGGGGTCCTCTACGAGCAGTACTTC. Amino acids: CASTPRGGVLYEQYF.

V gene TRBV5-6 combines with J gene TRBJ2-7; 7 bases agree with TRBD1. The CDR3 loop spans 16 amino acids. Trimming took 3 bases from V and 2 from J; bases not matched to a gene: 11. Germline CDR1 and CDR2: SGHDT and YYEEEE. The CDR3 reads CASSSSGTANPYEQYF. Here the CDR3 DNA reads TGTGCCAGCAGCTCTTCCGGGACAGCTAATCCCTACGAGCAGTACTTC.

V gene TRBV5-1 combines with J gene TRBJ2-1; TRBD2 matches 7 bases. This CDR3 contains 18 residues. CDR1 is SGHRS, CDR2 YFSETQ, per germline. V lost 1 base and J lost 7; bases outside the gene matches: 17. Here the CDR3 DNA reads TGCGCCAGCAGCTTGTTCCCGCCTCAACGGGAGGCCAGAAATGAGCAGTTCTTC. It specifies CASSLFPPQREARNEQFF.

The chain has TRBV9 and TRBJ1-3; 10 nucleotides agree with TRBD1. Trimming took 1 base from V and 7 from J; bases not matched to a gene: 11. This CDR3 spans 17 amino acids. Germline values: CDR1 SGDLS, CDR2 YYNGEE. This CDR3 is CASSVSGSGQGINTIYF. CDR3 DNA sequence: TGTGCCAGCAGCGTAAGCGGCTCGGGACAGGGGATCAACACCATATATTTT.

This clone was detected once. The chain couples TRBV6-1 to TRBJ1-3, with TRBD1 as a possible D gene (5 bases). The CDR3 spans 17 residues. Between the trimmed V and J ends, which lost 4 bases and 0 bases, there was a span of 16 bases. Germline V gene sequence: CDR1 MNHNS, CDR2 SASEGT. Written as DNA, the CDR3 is TGTGCCAGCAGTGGGGAATGGGGCAGGGACTCTGGAAACACCATATATTTT. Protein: CASSGEWGRDSGNTIYF.

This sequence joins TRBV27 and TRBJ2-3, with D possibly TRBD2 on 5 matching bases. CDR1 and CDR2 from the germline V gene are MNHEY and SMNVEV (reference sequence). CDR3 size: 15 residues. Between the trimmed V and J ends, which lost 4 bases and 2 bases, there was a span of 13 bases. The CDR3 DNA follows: TGTGCCAGCAGTTCGCCAGCGGCTTACACAGATACGCAGTATTTT. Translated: CASSSPAAYTDTQYF.

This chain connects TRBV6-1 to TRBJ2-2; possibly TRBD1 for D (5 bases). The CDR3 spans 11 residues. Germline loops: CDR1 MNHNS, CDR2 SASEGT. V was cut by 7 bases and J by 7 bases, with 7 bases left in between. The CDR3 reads CASKGNGELFF. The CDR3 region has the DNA TGTGCCAGCAAGGGGAACGGGGAGCTGTTTTTT.

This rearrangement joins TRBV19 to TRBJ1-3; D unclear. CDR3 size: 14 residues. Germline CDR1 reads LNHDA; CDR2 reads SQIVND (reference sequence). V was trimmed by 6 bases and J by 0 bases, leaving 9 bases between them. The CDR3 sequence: CASSGVASGNTIYF. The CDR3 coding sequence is TGTGCCAGTAGCGGGGTTGCCTCTGGAAACACCATATATTTT.

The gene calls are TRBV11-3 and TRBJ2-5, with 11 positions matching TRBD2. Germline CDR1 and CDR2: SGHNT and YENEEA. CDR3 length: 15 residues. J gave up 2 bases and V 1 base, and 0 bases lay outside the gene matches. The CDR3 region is CASSLGLAGQETQYF. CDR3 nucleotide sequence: TGTGCCAGCAGCTTAGGACTAGCGGGACAAGAGACCCAGTACTTC.

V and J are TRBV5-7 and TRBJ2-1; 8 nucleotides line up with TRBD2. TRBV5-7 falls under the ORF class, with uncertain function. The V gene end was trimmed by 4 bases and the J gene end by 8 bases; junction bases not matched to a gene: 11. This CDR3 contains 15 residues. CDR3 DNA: TGTGCCAGCAGCCCTCGGGACCGGGGGGGGGATGAGCAGTTCTTC. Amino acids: CASSPRDRGGDEQFF.

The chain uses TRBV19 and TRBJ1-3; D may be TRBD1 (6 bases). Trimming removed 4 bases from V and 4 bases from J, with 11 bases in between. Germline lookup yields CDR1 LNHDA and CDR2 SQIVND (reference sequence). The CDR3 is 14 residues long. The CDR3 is CASSRRTAGNTIYF. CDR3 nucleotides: TGTGCCAGTAGTAGGAGGACAGCCGGAAACACCATATATTTT.

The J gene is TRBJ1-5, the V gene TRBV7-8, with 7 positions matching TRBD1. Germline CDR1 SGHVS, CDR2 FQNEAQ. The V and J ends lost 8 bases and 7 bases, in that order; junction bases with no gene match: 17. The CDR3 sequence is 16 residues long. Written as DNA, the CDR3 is TGTGCCAGCGCCACAGGGGCGACAGGGCCGGCCCAGCCCCAGCATTTT. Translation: CASATGATGPAQPQHF. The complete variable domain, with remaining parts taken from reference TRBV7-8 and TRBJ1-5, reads GAGVSQSPRYKVAKRGQDVALRCDPISGHVSLFWYQQALGQGPEFLTYFQNEAQLDKSGLPSDRFFAERPEGSVSTLKIQRTQQEDSAVYLCASATGATGPAQPQHFGDGTRLSIL.

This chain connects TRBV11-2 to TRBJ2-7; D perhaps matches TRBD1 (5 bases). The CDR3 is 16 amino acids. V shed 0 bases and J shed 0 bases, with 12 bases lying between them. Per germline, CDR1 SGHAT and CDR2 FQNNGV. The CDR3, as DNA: TGTGCCAGCAGCTTAGATCTGGGGCGGAGCTCCTACGAGCAGTACTTC. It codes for CASSLDLGRSSYEQYF.

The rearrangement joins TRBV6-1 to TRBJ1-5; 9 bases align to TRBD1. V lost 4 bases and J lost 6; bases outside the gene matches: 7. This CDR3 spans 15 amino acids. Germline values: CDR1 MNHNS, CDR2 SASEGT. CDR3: CASSASQGAGQPQHF. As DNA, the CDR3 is TGTGCCAGCAGTGCGTCACAGGGGGCAGGTCAGCCCCAGCATTTT.

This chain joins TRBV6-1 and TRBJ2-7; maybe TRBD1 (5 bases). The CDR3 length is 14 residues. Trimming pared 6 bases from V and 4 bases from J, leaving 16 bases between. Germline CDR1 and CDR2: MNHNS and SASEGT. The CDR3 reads CASRDTVGPYEQYF. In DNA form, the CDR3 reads TGTGCCAGCAGGGATACAGTGGGGCCTTACGAGCAGTACTTC.

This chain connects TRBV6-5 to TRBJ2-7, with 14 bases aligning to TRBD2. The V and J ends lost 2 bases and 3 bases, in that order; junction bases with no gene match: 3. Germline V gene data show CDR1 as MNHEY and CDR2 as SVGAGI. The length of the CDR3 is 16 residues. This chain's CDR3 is CASSYGTSGSNYEQYF. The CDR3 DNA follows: TGTGCCAGCAGTTACGGGACTAGCGGGAGTAACTACGAGCAGTACTTC.

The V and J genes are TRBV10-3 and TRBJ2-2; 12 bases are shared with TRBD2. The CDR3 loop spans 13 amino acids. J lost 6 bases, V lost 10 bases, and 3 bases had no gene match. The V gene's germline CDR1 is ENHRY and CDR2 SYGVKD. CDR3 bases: TGTGCCACGCTAGCGGGAGGGTCCGGGGAGCTGTTTTTT. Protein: CATLAGGSGELFF.

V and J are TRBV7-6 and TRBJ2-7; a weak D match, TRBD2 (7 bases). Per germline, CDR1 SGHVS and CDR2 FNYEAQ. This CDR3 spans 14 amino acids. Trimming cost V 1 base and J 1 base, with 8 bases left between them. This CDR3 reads CASSLEGGSYEQYF. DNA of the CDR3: TGTGCCAGCAGCTTAGAGGGGGGGTCCTACGAGCAGTACTTC.